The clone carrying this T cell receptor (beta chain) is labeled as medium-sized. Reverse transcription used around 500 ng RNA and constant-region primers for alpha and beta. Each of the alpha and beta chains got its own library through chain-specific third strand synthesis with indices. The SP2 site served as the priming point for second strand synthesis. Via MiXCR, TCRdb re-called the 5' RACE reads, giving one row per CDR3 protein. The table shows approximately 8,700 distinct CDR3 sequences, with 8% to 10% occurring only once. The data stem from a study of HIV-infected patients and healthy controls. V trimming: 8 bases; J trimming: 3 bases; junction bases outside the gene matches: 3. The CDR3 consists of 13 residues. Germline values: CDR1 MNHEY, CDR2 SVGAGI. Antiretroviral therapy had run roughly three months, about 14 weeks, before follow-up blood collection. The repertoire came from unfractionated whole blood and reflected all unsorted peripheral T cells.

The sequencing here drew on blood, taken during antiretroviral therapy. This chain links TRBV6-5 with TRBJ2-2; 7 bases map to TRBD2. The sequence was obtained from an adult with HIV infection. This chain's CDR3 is CASRGRDTGELFF. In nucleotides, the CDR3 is TGTGCCAGCCGGGGGAGGGACACCGGGGAGCTGTTTTTT.